Each of the 8 T cell receptor beta chains below was sequenced from the same sample in a study of T cell changes during pregnancy in multiple sclerosis. Profiling relied on immunoSEQ multiplex PCR, and the TCRdb table lists in-frame clones only, not all of them. The sample shows fewer than 35,000 clones, 90% of them seen only once. The sample here was CD8+ T cells from peripheral blood mononuclear cells, taken in the second trimester of pregnancy. Receptors originate from a female donor with multiple sclerosis, enrolled in a pregnancy study.

In this sample, this clone turned up a few times. V usage is TRBV19 and J usage is TRBJ2-7; 7 positions match TRBD2. Germline loops: CDR1 LNHDA, CDR2 SQIVND (reference sequence). The V gene end was trimmed by 5 bases and the J gene end by 3 bases; junction bases not matched to a gene: 4. The CDR3 runs 13 residues. The CDR3 coding sequence is TGTGCCAGTAGTCCCGGACTAGGCTACGAGCAGTACTTC. Translating it yields CASSPGLGYEQYF. The whole variable domain, filled in from reference TRBV19 and TRBJ2-7, reads DGGITQSPKYLFRKEGQNVTLSCEQNLNHDAMYWYRQDPGQGLRLIYYSQIVNDFQKGDIAEGYSVSREKKESFPLTVTSAQKNPTAFYLCASSPGLGYEQYFGPGTRLTVT.

V gene TRBV7-8 combines with J gene TRBJ2-3; 11 bases align to TRBD2. CDR1 SGHVS and CDR2 FQNEAQ come from the germline V gene. There are 16 residues in the CDR3. Trimming at V came to 1 base and at J to 5 bases, leaving 5 bases not matched to a gene. The DNA for the CDR3 is TGTGCCAGCAGCTTAGGTAGCGGGAGGGCCATAGATACGCAGTATTTT. Amino acid sequence: CASSLGSGRAIDTQYF. Full variable domain (rest looked up from reference TRBV7-8 and TRBJ2-3): GAGVSQSPRYKVAKRGQDVALRCDPISGHVSLFWYQQALGQGPEFLTYFQNEAQLDKSGLPSDRFFAERPEGSVSTLKIQRTQQEDSAVYLCASSLGSGRAIDTQYFGPGTRLTVL.

CDR3 region: CASSLAYQGDEQFF. As DNA, the CDR3 is TGTGCCAGCAGCTTAGCGTACCAGGGCGATGAGCAGTTCTTC. The rearrangement joins TRBV7-9 to TRBJ2-1, with D possibly matching TRBD1 (5 bases). In germline, CDR1 is SEHNR, CDR2 FQNEAQ (reference sequence). V lost 0 bases, J lost 8 bases, and 11 bases lay in between. The CDR3 sequence is 14 residues long.

The chain joins TRBV27 to TRBJ2-7; D gene unclear. Trimming pared 6 bases from V and 6 bases from J, leaving 21 bases between. The CDR3 is 15 amino acids. The germline V gene has CDR1 MNHEY and CDR2 SMNVEV (reference sequence). CDR3 amino acids: CASSLINRIWAEQYF. The CDR3 nucleotides read TGTGCCAGCAGCCTTATAAACCGTATTTGGGCCGAGCAGTACTTC.

The gene calls are TRBV9 and TRBJ1-2, with TRBD1 matching over 8 bases. V dropped 3 bases and J dropped 8; count of bases not matched to a gene: 6. The CDR3 runs 13 residues. Germline assignment: CDR1 SGDLS and CDR2 YYNGEE. Here the CDR3 reads CASSARTGYGYTF. The DNA of the CDR3 is TGTGCCAGCAGCGCCCGGACAGGGTACGGCTACACCTTC.

The rearrangement uses TRBV27 and TRBJ2-3; 9 bases are shared with TRBD2. Per germline, CDR1 MNHEY and CDR2 SMNVEV (reference sequence). The V gene end was trimmed by 6 bases and the J gene end by 6 bases; junction bases not matched to a gene: 13. CDR3 length equals 16 residues. In nucleotides, the CDR3 is TGTGCCAGCAGGGGGGGGGCGGGAGGGCCGGGGGATACGCAGTATTTT. Amino acids: CASRGGAGGPGDTQYF.

This clone has a single count. V and J are TRBV11-2 and TRBJ1-4; D is ambiguous. CDR1 and CDR2 from the germline V gene are SGHAT and FQNNGV. Between the trimmed V and J ends, which lost 1 base and 0 bases, there was a span of 9 bases. CDR3 length: 16 residues. The CDR3 reads CASSLGTGPTNEKLFF. CDR3 bases: TGTGCCAGCAGCTTAGGAACCGGTCCAACTAATGAAAAACTGTTTTTT.

The V gene is TRBV11-2, the J gene TRBJ2-5; TRBD2 is a possible D gene (5 bases). This CDR3 contains 18 residues. The V end was cut by 0 bases, the J end by 5 bases, with 22 bases between. Germline CDR1 reads SGHAT; CDR2 reads FQNNGV. The CDR3, as DNA: TGTGCCAGCAGCTTAGATCAACTAAATAGCGTGTCGTGGGAGACCCAGTACTTC. It codes for CASSLDQLNSVSWETQYF.